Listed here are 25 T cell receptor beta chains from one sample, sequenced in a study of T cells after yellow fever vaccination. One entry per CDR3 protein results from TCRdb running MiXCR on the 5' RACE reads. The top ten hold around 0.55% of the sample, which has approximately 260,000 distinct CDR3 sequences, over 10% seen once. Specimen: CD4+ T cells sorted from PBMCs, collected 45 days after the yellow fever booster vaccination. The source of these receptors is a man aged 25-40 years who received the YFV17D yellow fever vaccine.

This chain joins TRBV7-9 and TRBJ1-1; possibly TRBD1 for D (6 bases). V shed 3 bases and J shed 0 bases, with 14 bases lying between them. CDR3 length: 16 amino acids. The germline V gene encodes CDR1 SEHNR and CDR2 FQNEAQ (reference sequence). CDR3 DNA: TGTGCCAGCAGCTTCCCTAAGACAGGAGTGAACACTGAAGCTTTCTTT. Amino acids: CASSFPKTGVNTEAFF.

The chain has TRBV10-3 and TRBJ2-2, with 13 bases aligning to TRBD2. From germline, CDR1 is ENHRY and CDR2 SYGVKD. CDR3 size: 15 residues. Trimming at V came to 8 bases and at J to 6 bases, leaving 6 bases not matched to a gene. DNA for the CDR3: TGTGCCATCGGCTGGGGACTAGCGGGGTCCGGGGAGCTGTTTTTT. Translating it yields CAIGWGLAGSGELFF.

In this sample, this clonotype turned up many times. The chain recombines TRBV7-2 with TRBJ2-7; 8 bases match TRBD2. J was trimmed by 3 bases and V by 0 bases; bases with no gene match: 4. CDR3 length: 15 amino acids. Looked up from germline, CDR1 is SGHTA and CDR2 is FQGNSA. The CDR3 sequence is CASSLAGTSSYEQYF. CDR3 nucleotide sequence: TGTGCCAGCAGCTTAGCCGGGACTAGTAGCTACGAGCAGTACTTC. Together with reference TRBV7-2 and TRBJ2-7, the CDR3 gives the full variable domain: GAGVSQSPSNKVTEKGKDVELRCDPISGHTALYWYRQSLGQGLEFLIYFQGNSAPDKSGLPSDRFSAERTGGSVSTLTIQRTQQEDSAVYLCASSLAGTSSYEQYFGPGTRLTVT.

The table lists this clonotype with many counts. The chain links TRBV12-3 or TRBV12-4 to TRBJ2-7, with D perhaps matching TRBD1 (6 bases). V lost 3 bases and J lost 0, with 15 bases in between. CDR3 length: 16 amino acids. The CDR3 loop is CASSLGQGIGSYEQYF. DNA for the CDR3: TGTGCCAGCAGTTTGGGTCAGGGGATAGGCTCCTACGAGCAGTACTTC.

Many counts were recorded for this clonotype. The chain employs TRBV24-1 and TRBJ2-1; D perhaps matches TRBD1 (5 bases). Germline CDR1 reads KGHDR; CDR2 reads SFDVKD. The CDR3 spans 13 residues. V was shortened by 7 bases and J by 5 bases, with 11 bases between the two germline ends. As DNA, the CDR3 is TGTGCCACCAGGGCAGGGATAGACAATGAGCAGTTCTTC. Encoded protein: CATRAGIDNEQFF.

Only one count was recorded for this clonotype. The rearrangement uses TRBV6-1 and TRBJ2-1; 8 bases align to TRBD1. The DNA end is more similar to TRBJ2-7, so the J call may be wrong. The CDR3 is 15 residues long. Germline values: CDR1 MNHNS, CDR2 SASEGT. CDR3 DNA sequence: TGTGCCAGCAGCCGAGCCGACCGTCGGACAGGGGAGCAGTACTTC. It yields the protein CASSRADRRTGEQYF.

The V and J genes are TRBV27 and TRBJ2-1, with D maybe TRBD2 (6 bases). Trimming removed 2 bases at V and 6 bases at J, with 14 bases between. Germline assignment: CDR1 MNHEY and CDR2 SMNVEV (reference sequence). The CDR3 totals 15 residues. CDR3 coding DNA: TGTGCCAGCAGTTTAATCGGCCTCGGGGGCAATGAGCAGTTCTTC. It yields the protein CASSLIGLGGNEQFF.

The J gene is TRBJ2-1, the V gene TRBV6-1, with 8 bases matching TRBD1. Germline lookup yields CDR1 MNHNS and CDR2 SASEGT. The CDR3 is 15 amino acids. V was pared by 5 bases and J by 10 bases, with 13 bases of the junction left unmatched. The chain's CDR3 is CASSLDRALGMEQFF. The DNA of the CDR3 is TGTGCCAGCAGTCTGGACAGGGCCCTCGGAATGGAGCAGTTCTTC.

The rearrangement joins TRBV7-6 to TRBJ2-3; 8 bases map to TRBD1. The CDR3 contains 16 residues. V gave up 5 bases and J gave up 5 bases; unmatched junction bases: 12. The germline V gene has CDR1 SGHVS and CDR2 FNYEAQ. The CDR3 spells CASSLADRVGGDTQYF. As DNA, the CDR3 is TGTGCCAGCAGCCTCGCGGACAGGGTCGGGGGAGATACGCAGTATTTT.

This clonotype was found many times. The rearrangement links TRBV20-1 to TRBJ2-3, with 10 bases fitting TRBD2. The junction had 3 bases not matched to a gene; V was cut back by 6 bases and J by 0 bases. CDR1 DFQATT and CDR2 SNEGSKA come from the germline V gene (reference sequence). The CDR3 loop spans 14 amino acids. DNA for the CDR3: TGCAGTGCCAAGACTAGCGGGAGCACAGATACGCAGTATTTT. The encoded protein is CSAKTSGSTDTQYF.

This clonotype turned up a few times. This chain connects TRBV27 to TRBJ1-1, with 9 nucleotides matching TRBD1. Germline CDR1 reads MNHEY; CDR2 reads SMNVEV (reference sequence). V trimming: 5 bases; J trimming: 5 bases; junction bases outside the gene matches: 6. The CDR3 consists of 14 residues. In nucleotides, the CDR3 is TGTGCCAGCAGTCCGGACAGGGGAGGTACTGAAGCTTTCTTT. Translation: CASSPDRGGTEAFF.

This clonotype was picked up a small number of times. CDR3 coding DNA: TGCGCCAGCAGCTCTAGCGGCTGGGAGACCCAGTACTTC. Its protein is CASSSSGWETQYF. V usage is TRBV5-1 and J usage is TRBJ2-5, with 7 positions matching TRBD2. The V gene's germline CDR1 is SGHRS and CDR2 YFSETQ. This CDR3 spans 13 amino acids. J gave up 5 bases and V 3 bases, and 4 bases lay outside the gene matches.

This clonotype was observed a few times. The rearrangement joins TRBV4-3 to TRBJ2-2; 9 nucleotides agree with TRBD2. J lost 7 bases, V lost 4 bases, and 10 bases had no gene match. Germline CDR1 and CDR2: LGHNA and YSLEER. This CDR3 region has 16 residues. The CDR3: CASSLGISGRYGELFF. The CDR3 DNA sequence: TGCGCCAGCAGCCTTGGAATTAGCGGGAGATACGGGGAGCTGTTTTTT.

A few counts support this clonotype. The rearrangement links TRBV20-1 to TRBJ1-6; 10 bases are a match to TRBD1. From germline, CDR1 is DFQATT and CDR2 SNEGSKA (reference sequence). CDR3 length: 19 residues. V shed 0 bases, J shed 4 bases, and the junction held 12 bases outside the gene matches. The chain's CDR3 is CSARDPIQGQGRYNSPLHF. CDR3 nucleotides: TGCAGTGCTAGAGATCCCATCCAGGGACAGGGGAGGTATAATTCACCCCTCCACTTT.

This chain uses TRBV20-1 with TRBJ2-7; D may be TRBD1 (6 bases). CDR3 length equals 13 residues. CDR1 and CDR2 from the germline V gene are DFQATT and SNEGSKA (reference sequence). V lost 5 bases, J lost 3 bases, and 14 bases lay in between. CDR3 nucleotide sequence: TGCAGTGCTTCGCCGGGACATCGCTACGAGCAGTACTTC. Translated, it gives CSASPGHRYEQYF.

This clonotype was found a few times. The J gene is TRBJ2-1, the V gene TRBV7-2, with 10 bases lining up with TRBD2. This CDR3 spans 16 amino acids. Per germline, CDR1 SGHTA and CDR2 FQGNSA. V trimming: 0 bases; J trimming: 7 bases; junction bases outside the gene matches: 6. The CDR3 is CASSLAGSGRVNEQFF. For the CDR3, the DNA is TGTGCCAGCAGCTTAGCAGGAAGCGGGAGGGTAAATGAGCAGTTCTTC.

The CDR3 sequence: CSARESQRGVGELFF. In DNA, the CDR3 is TGCAGTGCTAGAGAGTCTCAGCGGGGTGTCGGGGAGCTGTTTTTT. The gene calls are TRBV20-1 and TRBJ2-2; 7 nucleotides line up with TRBD2. Germline V gene sequence: CDR1 DFQATT, CDR2 SNEGSKA (reference sequence). The V segment lost 0 bases and the J segment 7 bases; nucleotides outside the gene matches: 8. The CDR3 spans 15 residues.

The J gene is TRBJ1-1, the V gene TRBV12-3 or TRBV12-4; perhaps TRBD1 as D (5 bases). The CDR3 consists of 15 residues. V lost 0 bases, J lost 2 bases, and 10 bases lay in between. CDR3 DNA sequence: TGTGCCAGCAGTTTAGCGCAGGGAAGAAACACTGAAGCTTTCTTT. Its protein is CASSLAQGRNTEAFF.

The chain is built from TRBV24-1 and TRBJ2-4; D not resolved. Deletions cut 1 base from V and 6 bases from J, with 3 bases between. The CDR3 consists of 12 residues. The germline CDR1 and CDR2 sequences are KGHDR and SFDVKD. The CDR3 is CATSDFLNIQYF. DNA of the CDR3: TGTGCCACCAGTGATTTTCTAAACATTCAGTACTTC.

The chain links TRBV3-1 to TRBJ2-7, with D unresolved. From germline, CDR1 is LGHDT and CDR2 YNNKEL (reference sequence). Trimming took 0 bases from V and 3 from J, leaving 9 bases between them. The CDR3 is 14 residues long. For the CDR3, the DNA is TGTGCCAGCAGCCAAGAAGGCGGCAACTACGAGCAGTACTTC. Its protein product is CASSQEGGNYEQYF.

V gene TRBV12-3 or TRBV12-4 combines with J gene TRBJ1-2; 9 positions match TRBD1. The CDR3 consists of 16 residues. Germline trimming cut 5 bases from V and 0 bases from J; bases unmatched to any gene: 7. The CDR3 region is CASSPGQGLSNYGYTF. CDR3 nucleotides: TGTGCCAGCAGTCCGGGACAGGGATTATCTAACTATGGCTACACCTTC.

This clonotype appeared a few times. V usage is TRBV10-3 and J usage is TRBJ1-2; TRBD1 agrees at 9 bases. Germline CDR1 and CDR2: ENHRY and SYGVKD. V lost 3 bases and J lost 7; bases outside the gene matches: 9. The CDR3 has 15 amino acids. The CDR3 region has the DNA TGTGCCATCAGTGACACCGGGACAGGGTTAATTGGCTACACCTTC. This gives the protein CAISDTGTGLIGYTF.

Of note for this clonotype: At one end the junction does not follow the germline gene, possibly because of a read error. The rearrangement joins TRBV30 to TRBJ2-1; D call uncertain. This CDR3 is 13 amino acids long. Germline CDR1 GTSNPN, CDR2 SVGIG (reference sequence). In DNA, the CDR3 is TGTGCCTGGACTACTTACTTCTACAAAGAGCAGTTCTTC. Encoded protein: CAWTTYFYKEQFF.

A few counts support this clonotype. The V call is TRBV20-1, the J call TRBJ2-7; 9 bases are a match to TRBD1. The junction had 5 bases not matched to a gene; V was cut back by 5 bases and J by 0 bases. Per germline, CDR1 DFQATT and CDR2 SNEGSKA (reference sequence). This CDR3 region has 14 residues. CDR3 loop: CSAGQGPSSYEQYF. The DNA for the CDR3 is TGCAGTGCTGGACAGGGGCCGAGCTCCTACGAGCAGTACTTC.

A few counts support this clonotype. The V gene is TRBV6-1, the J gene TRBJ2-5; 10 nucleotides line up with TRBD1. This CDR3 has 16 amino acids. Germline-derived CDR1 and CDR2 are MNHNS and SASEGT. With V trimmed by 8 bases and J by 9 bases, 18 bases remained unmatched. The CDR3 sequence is CASSLWTGGTPGAQYF. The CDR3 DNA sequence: TGTGCCAGCTCGCTTTGGACAGGGGGTACCCCGGGGGCCCAGTACTTC.